Each of the 32 T cell receptor beta chains below was sequenced from the same sample in a study of T-cell memory formation after mild COVID-19. MiXCR, run by TCRdb on the 5' RACE reads, gives a single entry per CDR3 protein. Of 470,000 or so distinct CDR3 sequences in the sample, approximately 18% were seen once. The sequencing input was PBMCs or a T cell subset sorted from them (not recorded which). These TCRs come from an adult woman who had mild COVID-19 (a few samples of this study predate the infection). Cell type and time point are not known.

The chain recombines TRBV6-2 or TRBV6-3 with TRBJ2-2; TRBD2 aligns across 12 bases. This CDR3 comprises 20 residues. J gave up 1 base and V 6 bases, and 15 bases lay outside the gene matches. CDR1 is MNHEY, CDR2 SVGEGT, per germline. The CDR3 coding sequence is TGTGCCAGCAGCTGGGACCTTGGGACTAGCGGGCTAGGGAACACCGGGGAGCTGTTTTTT. It yields the protein CASSWDLGTSGLGNTGELFF.

This clonotype was detected ten times or more. The V call is TRBV7-9, the J call TRBJ2-2; 8 nucleotides line up with TRBD2. With 1 base clipped from V and 1 base from J, the junction kept 2 bases outside the gene matches. The CDR3 is made up of 16 amino acids. Germline lookup yields CDR1 SEHNR and CDR2 FQNEAQ (reference sequence). The CDR3 DNA reads TGTGCCAGCAGCTTAGTAGCGGGGATGAACACCGGGGAGCTGTTTTTT. It yields the protein CASSLVAGMNTGELFF.

The chain employs TRBV27 and TRBJ2-3; D gene uncertain. CDR1 is MNHEY and CDR2 is SMNVEV in the germline V gene (reference sequence). The germline V and J ends were trimmed by 7 bases and 1 base, with 9 bases remaining between them. The CDR3 is made up of 13 amino acids. CDR3 residues: CASTGLGTDTQYF. In DNA form, the CDR3 reads TGTGCCAGCACCGGGCTAGGCACAGATACGCAGTATTTT.

The rearrangement links TRBV15 to TRBJ2-4, with D uncertain. Between the trimmed V and J ends, which lost 4 bases and 0 bases, there was a span of 10 bases. The germline CDR1 and CDR2 sequences are LNHNV and YYDKDF (reference sequence). This CDR3 is 15 amino acids long. CDR3 in DNA: TGTGCCACCAGCAAGCCTAGTCTAGCCAAAAACATTCAGTACTTC. Amino acids: CATSKPSLAKNIQYF.

The sample holds a few counts of this clonotype. The chain has TRBV7-8 and TRBJ1-6; the match to TRBD1 covers 7 bases. The ends lost 3 bases at V and 5 bases at J; junction bases unmatched: 13. This CDR3 has 18 residues. CDR1 and CDR2 (germline): SGHVS, FQNEAQ. The CDR3 region has the DNA TGTGCCAGCAGCTTCCTGGGATTGACAGGGCTTAATAATTCACCCCTCCACTTT. Its protein is CASSFLGLTGLNNSPLHF. The variable domain in full, with the rest retrieved from reference TRBV7-8 and TRBJ1-6, is GAGVSQSPRYKVAKRGQDVALRCDPISGHVSLFWYQQALGQGPEFLTYFQNEAQLDKSGLPSDRFFAERPEGSVSTLKIQRTQQEDSAVYLCASSFLGLTGLNNSPLHFGNGTRLTVT.

This rearrangement joins TRBV12-3 or TRBV12-4 to TRBJ1-1; maybe TRBD1 (5 bases). CDR3 length equals 14 residues. With 3 bases removed from V and 1 base from J, the gap between germline ends came to 9 bases. CDR3 loop: CASSFSGPNTEAFF. DNA of the CDR3: TGTGCCAGCAGTTTTTCAGGGCCGAACACTGAAGCTTTCTTT.

The V call is TRBV7-8, the J call TRBJ2-3; 8 positions match TRBD2. CDR1 is SGHVS and CDR2 is FQNEAQ in the germline V gene. Trimming cost V 1 base and J 6 bases; bases outside gene matches: 6. The CDR3 spans 15 residues. The CDR3 loop reads CASSLVSGTRDTQYF. CDR3 coding DNA: TGTGCCAGCAGCTTAGTTAGCGGGACACGGGATACGCAGTATTTT.

The chain is built from TRBV7-6 and TRBJ1-1; D ambiguous. The CDR3 runs 15 residues. Germline CDR1 SGHVS, CDR2 FNYEAQ. Trimming cost V 1 base and J 3 bases, with 12 bases left between them. DNA of the CDR3: TGTGCCAGCAGCTTAGACTGGGGAGTCCACACTGAAGCTTTCTTT. Translation: CASSLDWGVHTEAFF.

This clonotype was detected only a few times. The DNA of the CDR3 is TGTGCCACCAGGAGTCCGGGAGCCAAAAACATTCAGTACTTC. This sequence encodes CATRSPGAKNIQYF. The chain uses TRBV15 and TRBJ2-4, with D hard to call. The CDR3 has 14 amino acids. V lost 6 bases, J lost 0 bases, and 9 bases lay in between. Germline loops: CDR1 LNHNV, CDR2 YYDKDF (reference sequence).

This rearrangement joins TRBV12-3 or TRBV12-4 to TRBJ1-5, with D perhaps TRBD1 (6 bases). This CDR3 is 14 amino acids long. The germline V and J ends were trimmed by 1 base and 9 bases, with 13 bases remaining between them. The CDR3 loop reads CASSLEAGVGPQHF. For the CDR3, the DNA is TGTGCCAGCAGTTTAGAGGCAGGGGTTGGGCCCCAGCATTTT.

The chain links TRBV6-2 or TRBV6-3 to TRBJ2-1, with 8 bases matching TRBD2. The ends lost 5 bases at V and 7 bases at J; junction bases unmatched: 16. Per the germline V gene, CDR1 is MNHEY and CDR2 is SVGEGT. This CDR3 is built from 17 residues. CDR3 nucleotide sequence: TGTGCCAGCAGTCTCCTACTGCGAGCGGGAGCTAGGAATGAGCAGTTCTTC. This translates into CASSLLLRAGARNEQFF.

This chain connects TRBV7-8 to TRBJ2-2, with D unresolved. In germline, CDR1 is SGHVS, CDR2 FQNEAQ. Trimming took off 3 bases at V and 0 bases at J, with 8 bases between the two ends. CDR3 length equals 15 residues. CDR3 region: CASSLWVANTGELFF. As DNA, the CDR3 is TGTGCCAGCAGCTTGTGGGTAGCGAACACCGGGGAGCTGTTTTTT.

V usage is TRBV12-3 or TRBV12-4 and J usage is TRBJ2-1; the D gene could be TRBD1 or TRBD2 (5 bases each). The CDR3 spans 15 residues. V was shortened by 3 bases and J by 5 bases, with 14 bases between the two germline ends. The CDR3 sequence is CASSFLGLGDNEQFF. The DNA for the CDR3 is TGTGCCAGCAGTTTTCTGGGGCTCGGGGACAATGAGCAGTTCTTC.

Details on this clonotype: This may stem from a read error, because a much larger clone lies one nucleotide away. This sequence joins TRBV29-1 and TRBJ2-7; TRBD1 matches at 7 bases. V shed 2 bases, J shed 2 bases, and the junction held 9 bases outside the gene matches. This CDR3 is built from 15 residues. Germline CDR1 SQVTM, CDR2 ANQGSEA. Here the CDR3 reads CSVEFTGQNPYEQYF. Written as DNA, the CDR3 is TGCAGCGTTGAATTCACGGGACAGAACCCCTACGAGCAGTACTTC.

This sequence joins TRBV24-1 and TRBJ2-2; D is undetermined. Germline V lookup: CDR1 KGHDR, CDR2 SFDVKD. V was trimmed by 2 bases and J by 4 bases, leaving 4 bases between them. The CDR3 has 13 amino acids. The CDR3 DNA reads TGTGCCACCAGTGATTCCCCCACCGGGGAGCTGTTTTTT. Amino acid sequence: CATSDSPTGELFF.

This clonotype showed up just a few times. The rearrangement joins TRBV4-2 to TRBJ1-5; TRBD1 matches 9 bases. Trimming removed 3 bases from V and 7 bases from J; junction bases left unmatched: 10. CDR3 size: 16 residues. Germline CDR1 reads LGHNA; CDR2 reads YNFKEQ. Written as DNA, the CDR3 is TGTGCCAGCAGCCAGAGGACAGGGGTCGGGGGACAGCCCCAGCATTTT. It yields the protein CASSQRTGVGGQPQHF.

This clonotype showed up just a few times. The chain is built from TRBV11-1 and TRBJ2-7, with TRBD1 identical over 11 bases. CDR3 size: 15 residues. V gave up 5 bases and J gave up 6 bases; unmatched junction bases: 9. The germline V gene encodes CDR1 SGHAT and CDR2 FQDESV (reference sequence). For the CDR3, the DNA is TGTGCCAGCAGCCCGCCGGGACAGGGGGATGGCGAGCAGTACTTC. It yields the protein CASSPPGQGDGEQYF.

Worth noting for this clonotype: The junction departs from the called germline gene at one end, perhaps through a read error. The J gene is TRBJ1-5, the V gene TRBV6-1; D ambiguous. The CDR3 covers 14 residues. Germline values: CDR1 MNHNS, CDR2 SASEGT. CDR3 in amino acids: CASSDTHSNQPQHF. The CDR3 DNA reads TGTGCCAGCAGTGACACCCATAGCAATCAGCCCCAGCATTTC.

This chain uses TRBV27 with TRBJ2-7; 10 bases are shared with TRBD2. V was clipped by 2 bases and J by 2 bases; unmatched bases: 0. The CDR3 runs to 14 residues. The germline V gene encodes CDR1 MNHEY and CDR2 SMNVEV (reference sequence). The CDR3 DNA follows: TGTGCCAGCAGTTTAACTAGCGGGGCCTACGAGCAGTACTTC. Its translation is CASSLTSGAYEQYF.

The genes are TRBV20-1 and TRBJ1-2; D is undetermined. Germline V gives CDR1 DFQATT, CDR2 SNEGSKA (reference sequence). V was clipped by 8 bases and J by 2 bases, with 9 bases between them. The CDR3 is 11 amino acids. The CDR3 here is CSPLENYGYTF. The CDR3 DNA is TGCAGTCCCCTGGAGAACTATGGCTACACCTTC.

V gene TRBV5-1 combines with J gene TRBJ1-2, with D uncertain. This CDR3 contains 15 residues. V lost 4 bases to trimming and J lost 7 bases, with 20 bases between them. Germline CDR1 reads SGHRS; CDR2 reads YFSETQ. The CDR3 sequence is CASSPGPGEISGYTF. CDR3 DNA: TGCGCCAGCAGCCCTGGGCCAGGTGAAATTTCTGGCTACACCTTC.

The genes are TRBV6-5 and TRBJ2-5, with TRBD1 matching 8 bases. Germline CDR1 reads MNHEY; CDR2 reads SVGAGI. V dropped 5 bases and J dropped 2; count of bases not matched to a gene: 7. The CDR3 consists of 15 residues. The CDR3 DNA follows: TGTGCCAGCAGTCCAACAGGGGGACCGCAAGAGACCCAGTACTTC. This codes for CASSPTGGPQETQYF.

This chain joins TRBV12-3 or TRBV12-4 and TRBJ2-6; D remains ambiguous. V lost 8 bases and J lost 0, with 11 bases in between. The CDR3 loop spans 15 amino acids. The CDR3 DNA sequence: TGTGCCAGCCGGCCAACCCTCTCTGGGGCCAACGTCCTGACTTTC. Protein product: CASRPTLSGANVLTF.

The chain uses TRBV6-5 and TRBJ1-4; maybe TRBD1 (6 bases). Germline assignment: CDR1 MNHEY and CDR2 SVGAGI. V was clipped by 2 bases and J by 8 bases, with 12 bases between them. This CDR3 has 14 amino acids. Here the CDR3 DNA reads TGTGCCAGCAGTTACGGGACACGGGGCGAAAAACTGTTTTTT. Its translation is CASSYGTRGEKLFF.

The chain combines TRBV20-1 with TRBJ2-1, with a tentative D call TRBD2 (6 bases). V shed 6 bases and J shed 0 bases, with 12 bases lying between them. The CDR3 consists of 14 residues. Germline CDR1 is DFQATT and CDR2 is SNEGSKA (reference sequence). The CDR3 DNA is TGCAGTGCCCGCCGGGGGAACTCCTACAATGAGCAGTTCTTC. Encoded protein: CSARRGNSYNEQFF.

The rearrangement joins TRBV6-5 to TRBJ2-7, with D uncertain. The CDR3 sequence is 13 residues long. Germline V CDR1 and CDR2: MNHEY, SVGAGI. V lost 6 bases, J lost 0 bases, and 9 bases lay in between. The CDR3 loop reads CASSLQYSYEQYF. For the CDR3, the DNA is TGTGCCAGCAGCCTACAGTACTCCTACGAGCAGTACTTC.

This clonotype was detected a few times. The rearrangement uses TRBV7-9 and TRBJ1-2; 11 positions agree with TRBD1. V lost 5 bases, J lost 8 bases, and 4 bases stayed unmatched. The CDR3 totals 13 residues. Looked up from germline, CDR1 is SEHNR and CDR2 is FQNEAQ (reference sequence). The CDR3 DNA reads TGTGCCAGCAGCGGACAGGGGGCGGAGGGCTACACCTTC. This codes for CASSGQGAEGYTF.

The V call is TRBV28, the J call TRBJ2-1; TRBD2 matches at 12 bases. The germline gives CDR1 MDHEN, CDR2 SYDVKM. The CDR3 extends over 15 amino acids. With V trimmed by 4 bases and J by 5 bases, 3 bases remained unmatched. The CDR3 here is CASSSPSGGDNEQFF. CDR3 coding DNA: TGTGCCAGCAGTTCCCCTAGCGGGGGGGACAATGAGCAGTTCTTC.

This clonotype was picked up a small number of times. J is TRBJ2-7 and V is TRBV7-3; 10 bases line up with TRBD1. CDR1 SGHTA and CDR2 FQGTGA come from the germline V gene. CDR3 length: 15 residues. J gave up 4 bases and V 7 bases, and 10 bases lay outside the gene matches. CDR3 sequence: CASKADGTGEYEQYF. The DNA for the CDR3 is TGTGCCAGCAAAGCCGACGGGACAGGGGAATACGAGCAGTACTTC.

The chain has TRBV7-6 and TRBJ1-6, with D unresolved. The germline gives CDR1 SGHVS, CDR2 FNYEAQ. This CDR3 contains 14 residues. Trimming pared 0 bases from V and 10 bases from J, leaving 10 bases between. The CDR3 protein is CASSLAPAGSPLHF. The CDR3 DNA is TGTGCCAGCAGCTTAGCGCCGGCAGGCTCACCCCTCCACTTT. Variable domain in full (rest from reference TRBV7-6 and TRBJ1-6): GAGVSQSPRYKVTKRGQDVALRCDPISGHVSLYWYRQALGQGPEFLTYFNYEAQQDKSGLPNDRFSAERPEGSISTLTIQRTEQRDSAMYRCASSLAPAGSPLHFGNGTRLTVT.

The V call is TRBV5-6, the J call TRBJ1-1; tentative D call: TRBD1 (6 bases). The CDR3 has 14 amino acids. Germline V gives CDR1 SGHDT, CDR2 YYEEEE. V lost 0 bases and J lost 3, with 9 bases in between. CDR3 sequence reads: CASSLGTEHTEAFF. Written as DNA, the CDR3 is TGTGCCAGCAGCTTGGGGACAGAGCACACTGAAGCTTTCTTT.

The chain carries TRBV20-1 and TRBJ2-7, with 14 bases matching TRBD2. Germline lookup yields CDR1 DFQATT and CDR2 SNEGSKA (reference sequence). Trimming at V came to 0 bases and at J to 2 bases, leaving 12 bases not matched to a gene. CDR3 length equals 19 residues. In DNA, the CDR3 is TGCAGTGCTAGAGAATACCGGACTAGCGGGGGGACAAGCCCCTACGAGCAGTACTTC. It codes for CSAREYRTSGGTSPYEQYF.